This T cell receptor beta chain derives from a study of T cell responses to AZD1222 COVID-19 vaccine. TCRdb keeps only in-frame clones here, not all; method: immunoSEQ multiplex PCR. This table holds about 53,000 clones, roughly 83% found once. The CDR3 sequence is 15 residues long. V gave up 0 bases and J gave up 0 bases, with 9 bases separating them. The germline V gene has CDR1 ENHRY and CDR2 SYGVKD. This sample comprised peripheral blood, obtained on day 0 of AZD1222 vaccination. The chain recombines TRBV10-3 with TRBJ2-7; D gene uncertain. The sequence came from an adult in good health. CDR3 sequence (DNA): TGTGCCATCAGTGAGTCGTCCTCAGGCTCCTACGAGCAGTACTTC. Its protein is CAISESSSGSYEQYF.